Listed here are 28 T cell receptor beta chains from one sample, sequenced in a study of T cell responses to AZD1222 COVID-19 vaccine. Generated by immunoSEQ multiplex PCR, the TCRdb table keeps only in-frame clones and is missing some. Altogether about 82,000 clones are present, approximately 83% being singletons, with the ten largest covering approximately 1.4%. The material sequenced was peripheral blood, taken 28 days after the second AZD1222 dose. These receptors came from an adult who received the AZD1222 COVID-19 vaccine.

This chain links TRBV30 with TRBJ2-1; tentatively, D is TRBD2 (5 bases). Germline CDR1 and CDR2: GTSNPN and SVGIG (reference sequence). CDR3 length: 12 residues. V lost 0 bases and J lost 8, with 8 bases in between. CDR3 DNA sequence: TGTGCCTGGAGTGTATACGGGGATGAGCAGTTCTTC. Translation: CAWSVYGDEQFF.

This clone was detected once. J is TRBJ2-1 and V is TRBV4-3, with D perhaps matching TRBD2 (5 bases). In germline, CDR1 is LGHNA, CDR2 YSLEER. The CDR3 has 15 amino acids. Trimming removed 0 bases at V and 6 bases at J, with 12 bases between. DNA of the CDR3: TGCGCCAGCAGCCAAGATTCGCGTCTAGCCAATGAGCAGTTCTTC. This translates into CASSQDSRLANEQFF.

CDR3 residues: CASSYSPDSPDTQYF. As DNA, the CDR3 is TGTGCCAGCAGTTACTCCCCGGACTCCCCAGATACGCAGTATTTT. This sequence joins TRBV6-2 or TRBV6-3 and TRBJ2-3, with a tentative D call TRBD2 (5 bases). The V and J ends lost 0 bases and 4 bases respectively, with 11 bases between them. Germline V gives CDR1 MNHEY, CDR2 SVGEGT. The CDR3 is 15 residues long.

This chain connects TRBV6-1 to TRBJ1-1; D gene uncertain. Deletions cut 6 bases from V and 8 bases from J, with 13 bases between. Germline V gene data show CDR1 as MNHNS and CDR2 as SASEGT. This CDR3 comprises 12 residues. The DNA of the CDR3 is TGTGCCAGCAGCCCCGGACGGGCAGAAGCTTTCTTT. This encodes CASSPGRAEAFF.

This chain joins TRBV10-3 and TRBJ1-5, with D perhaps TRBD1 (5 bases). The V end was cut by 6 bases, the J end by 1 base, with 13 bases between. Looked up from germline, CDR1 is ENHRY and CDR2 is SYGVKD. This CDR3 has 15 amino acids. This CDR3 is CAISTEPGSNQPQHF. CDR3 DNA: TGTGCCATCAGCACGGAACCAGGGAGCAATCAGCCCCAGCATTTT.

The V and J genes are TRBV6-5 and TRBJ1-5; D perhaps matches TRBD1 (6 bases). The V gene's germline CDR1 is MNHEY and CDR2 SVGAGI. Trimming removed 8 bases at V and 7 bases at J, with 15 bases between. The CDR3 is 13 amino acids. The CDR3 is CASHPQGLQPQHF. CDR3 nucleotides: TGTGCCAGCCACCCCCAGGGGTTGCAGCCCCAGCATTTT.

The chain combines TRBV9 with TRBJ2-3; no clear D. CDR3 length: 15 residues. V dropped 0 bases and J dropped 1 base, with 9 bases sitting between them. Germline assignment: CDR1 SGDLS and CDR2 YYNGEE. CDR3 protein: CASSVDGSRTDTQYF. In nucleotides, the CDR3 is TGTGCCAGCAGCGTAGACGGCAGCCGCACAGATACGCAGTATTTT.

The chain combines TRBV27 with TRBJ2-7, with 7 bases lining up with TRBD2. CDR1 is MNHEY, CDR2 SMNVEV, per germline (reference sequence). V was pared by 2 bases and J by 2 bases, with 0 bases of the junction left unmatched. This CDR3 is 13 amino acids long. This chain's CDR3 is CASSLAGAYEQYF. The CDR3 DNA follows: TGTGCCAGCAGTTTAGCGGGGGCCTACGAGCAGTACTTC.

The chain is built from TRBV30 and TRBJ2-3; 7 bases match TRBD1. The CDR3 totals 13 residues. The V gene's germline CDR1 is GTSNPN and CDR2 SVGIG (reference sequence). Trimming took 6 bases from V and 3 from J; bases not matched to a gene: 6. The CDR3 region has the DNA TGTGCCTGCCCTGACAGGGCTACAGATACGCAGTATTTT. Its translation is CACPDRATDTQYF.

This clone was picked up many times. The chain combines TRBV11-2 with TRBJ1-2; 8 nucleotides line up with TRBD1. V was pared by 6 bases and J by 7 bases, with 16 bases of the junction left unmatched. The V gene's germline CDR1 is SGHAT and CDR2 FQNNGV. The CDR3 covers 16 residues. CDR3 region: CASRSLTGTGGGGYTF. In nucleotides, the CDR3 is TGTGCCAGCAGATCTCTTACCGGGACAGGTGGCGGTGGCTACACCTTC.

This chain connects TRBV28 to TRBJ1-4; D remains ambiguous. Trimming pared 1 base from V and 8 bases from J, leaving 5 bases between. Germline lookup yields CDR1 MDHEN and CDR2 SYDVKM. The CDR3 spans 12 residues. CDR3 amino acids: CASSLLTEKLFF. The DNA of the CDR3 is TGTGCCAGCAGTTTATTGACGGAAAAACTGTTTTTT.

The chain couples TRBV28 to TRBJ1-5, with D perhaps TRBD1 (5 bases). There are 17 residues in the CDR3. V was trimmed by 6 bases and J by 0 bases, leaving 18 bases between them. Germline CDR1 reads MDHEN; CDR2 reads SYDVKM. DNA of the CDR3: TGTGCCAGCAGGCTCCCCGGGGCCGGGGATAGCAATCAGCCCCAGCATTTT. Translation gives CASRLPGAGDSNQPQHF.

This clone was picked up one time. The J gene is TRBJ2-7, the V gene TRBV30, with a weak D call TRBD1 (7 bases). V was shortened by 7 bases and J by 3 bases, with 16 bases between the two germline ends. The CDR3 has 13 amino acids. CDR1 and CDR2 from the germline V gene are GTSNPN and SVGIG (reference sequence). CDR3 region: CASRTGLNYEQYF. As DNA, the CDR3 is TGTGCCTCTCGGACAGGACTAAACTACGAGCAGTACTTC.

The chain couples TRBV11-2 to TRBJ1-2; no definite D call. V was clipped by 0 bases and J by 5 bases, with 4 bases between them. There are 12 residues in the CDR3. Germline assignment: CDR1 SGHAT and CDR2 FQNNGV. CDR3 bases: TGTGCCAGCAGCTTAGATGGATATGGCTACACCTTC. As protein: CASSLDGYGYTF.

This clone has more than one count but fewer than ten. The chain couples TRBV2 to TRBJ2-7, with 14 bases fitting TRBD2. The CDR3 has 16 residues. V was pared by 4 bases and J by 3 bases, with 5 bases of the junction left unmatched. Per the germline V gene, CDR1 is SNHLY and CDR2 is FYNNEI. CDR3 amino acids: CASSATGTSGSYEQYF. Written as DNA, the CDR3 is TGTGCCAGCAGTGCAACCGGGACTAGCGGGAGCTACGAGCAGTACTTC.

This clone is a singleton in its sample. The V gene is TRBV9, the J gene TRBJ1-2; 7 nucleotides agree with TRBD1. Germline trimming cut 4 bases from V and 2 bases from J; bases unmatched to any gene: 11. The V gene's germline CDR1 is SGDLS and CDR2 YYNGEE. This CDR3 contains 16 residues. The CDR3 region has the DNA TGTGCCAGCAGCCCACGTGCAGGGGGGCTCAACTATGGCTACACCTTC. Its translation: CASSPRAGGLNYGYTF. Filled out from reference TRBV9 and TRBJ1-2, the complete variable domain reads DSGVTQTPKHLITATGQRVTLRCSPRSGDLSVYWYQQSLDQGLQFLIQYYNGEERAKGNILERFSAQQFPDLHSELNLSSLELGDSALYFCASSPRAGGLNYGYTFGSGTRLTVV.

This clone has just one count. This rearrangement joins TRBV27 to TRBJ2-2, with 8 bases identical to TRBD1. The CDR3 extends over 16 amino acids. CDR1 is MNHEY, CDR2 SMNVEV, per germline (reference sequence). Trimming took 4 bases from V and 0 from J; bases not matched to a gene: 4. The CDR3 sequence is CASSSWTGTNTGELFF. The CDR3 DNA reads TGTGCCAGCAGTTCCTGGACAGGGACGAACACCGGGGAGCTGTTTTTT.

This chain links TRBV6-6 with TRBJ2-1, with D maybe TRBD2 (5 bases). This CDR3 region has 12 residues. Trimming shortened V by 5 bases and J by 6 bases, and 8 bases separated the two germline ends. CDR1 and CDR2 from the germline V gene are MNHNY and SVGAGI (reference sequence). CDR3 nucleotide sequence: TGTGCCAGCAGTCCCGGGGTCAATGAGCAGTTCTTC. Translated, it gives CASSPGVNEQFF.

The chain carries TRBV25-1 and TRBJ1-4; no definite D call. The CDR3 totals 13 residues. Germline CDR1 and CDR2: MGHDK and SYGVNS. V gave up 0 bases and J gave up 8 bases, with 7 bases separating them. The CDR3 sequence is CASSEYGLEKLFF. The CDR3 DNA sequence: TGTGCCAGCAGTGAATATGGCCTCGAAAAACTGTTTTTT.

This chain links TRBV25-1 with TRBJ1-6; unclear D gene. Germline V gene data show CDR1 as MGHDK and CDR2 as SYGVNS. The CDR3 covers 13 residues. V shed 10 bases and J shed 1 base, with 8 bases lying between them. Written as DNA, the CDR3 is TGTGCCACCGGAGAATCCTATAATTCACCCCTCCACTTT. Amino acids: CATGESYNSPLHF.

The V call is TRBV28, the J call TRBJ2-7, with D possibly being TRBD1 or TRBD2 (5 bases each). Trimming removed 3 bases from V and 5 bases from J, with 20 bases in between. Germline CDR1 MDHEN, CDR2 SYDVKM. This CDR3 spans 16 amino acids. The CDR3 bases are TGTGCCAGCAGTTTTAGGGGTTTTATGGGGAGTCACGAGCAGTACTTC. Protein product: CASSFRGFMGSHEQYF.

The CDR3 nucleotides are TGTGCCTGGAGTAACCGGCTACATAGGCGGGCAGATACGCAGTATTTT. This gives the protein CAWSNRLHRRADTQYF. The chain links TRBV30 to TRBJ2-3; possible D gene TRBD2, 5 bases. The CDR3 is 16 amino acids. V shed 2 bases and J shed 4 bases, with 19 bases lying between them. The germline V gene encodes CDR1 GTSNPN and CDR2 SVGIG (reference sequence).

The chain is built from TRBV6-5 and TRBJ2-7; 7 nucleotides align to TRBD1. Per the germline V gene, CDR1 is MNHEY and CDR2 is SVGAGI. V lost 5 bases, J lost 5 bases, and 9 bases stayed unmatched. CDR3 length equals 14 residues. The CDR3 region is CASSHRGRADEQYF. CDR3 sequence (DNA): TGTGCCAGCAGTCACAGGGGTAGGGCTGACGAGCAGTACTTC.

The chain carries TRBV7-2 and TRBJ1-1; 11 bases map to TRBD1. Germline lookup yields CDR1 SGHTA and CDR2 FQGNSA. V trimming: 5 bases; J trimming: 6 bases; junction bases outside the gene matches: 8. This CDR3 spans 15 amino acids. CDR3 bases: TGTGCCAGCAGCGCCCCGGACAGGGGGCAATCTGAAGCTTTCTTT. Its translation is CASSAPDRGQSEAFF.

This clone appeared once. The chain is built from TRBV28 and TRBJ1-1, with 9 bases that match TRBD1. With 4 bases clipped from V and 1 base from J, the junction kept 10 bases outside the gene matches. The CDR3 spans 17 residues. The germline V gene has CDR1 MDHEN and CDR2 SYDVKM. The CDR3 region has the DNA TGTGCCAGCAGTTACGCGGACAGGGGAGGGCCGAACACTGAAGCTTTCTTT. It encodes CASSYADRGGPNTEAFF.

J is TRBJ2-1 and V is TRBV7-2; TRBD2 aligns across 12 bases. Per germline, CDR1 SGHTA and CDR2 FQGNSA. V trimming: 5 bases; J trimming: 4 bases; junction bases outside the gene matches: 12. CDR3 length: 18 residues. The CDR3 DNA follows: TGTGCCAGCAGCCGCGTACTAGCGGGAGGAGGCATATACAATGAGCAGTTCTTC. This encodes CASSRVLAGGGIYNEQFF.

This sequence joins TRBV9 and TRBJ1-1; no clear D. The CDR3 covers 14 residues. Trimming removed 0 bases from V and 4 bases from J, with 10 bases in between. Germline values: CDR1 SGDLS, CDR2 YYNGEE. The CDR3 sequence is CASSVDPGVTEAFF. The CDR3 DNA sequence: TGTGCCAGCAGCGTAGATCCGGGCGTCACTGAAGCTTTCTTT.

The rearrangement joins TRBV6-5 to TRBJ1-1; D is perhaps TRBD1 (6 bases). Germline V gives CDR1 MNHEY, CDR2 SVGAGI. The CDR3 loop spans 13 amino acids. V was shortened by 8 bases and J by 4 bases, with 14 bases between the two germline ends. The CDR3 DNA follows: TGTGCCAGCCGACCGGGGGGGGCCACTGAAGCTTTCTTT. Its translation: CASRPGGATEAFF.